Sequencing of this TCR beta chain was carried out in a study of T cell repertoires in ileal Crohn's disease. Whole-study findings and limits: Clonality above 26.8% at surgery always came with endoscopic recurrence. Compared with non-smokers, active smokers at surgery showed more clonal expansions. The median delay to postoperative endoscopy was 6 to 7 months.

Details on this clone: No antigen is known for it.

Per sample, roughly 0.45 micrograms of biopsy DNA were TCRB immunosequenced. The assay was immunoSEQ multiplex PCR, and TCRdb's table has in-frame clones only and misses some. The sample carries about 12,000 clones, approximately 78% recorded once. Time point specified: neoterminal ileum biopsy at postoperative endoscopy, about 6 months after surgery. This sequence was found in an adult with Crohn's disease. Sequencing was done on a sample of ileal tissue.

The CDR3 spells CASRIRDRGLSGYTF. In DNA, the CDR3 is TGTGCCAGCAGGATTCGGGACAGGGGGCTGAGTGGCTACACCTTC. The chain is built from TRBV6-5 and TRBJ1-2, with 12 bases identical to TRBD1. The V and J ends lost 6 bases and 7 bases, in that order; junction bases with no gene match: 9. Germline CDR1 and CDR2: MNHEY and SVGAGI. This CDR3 region has 15 residues.